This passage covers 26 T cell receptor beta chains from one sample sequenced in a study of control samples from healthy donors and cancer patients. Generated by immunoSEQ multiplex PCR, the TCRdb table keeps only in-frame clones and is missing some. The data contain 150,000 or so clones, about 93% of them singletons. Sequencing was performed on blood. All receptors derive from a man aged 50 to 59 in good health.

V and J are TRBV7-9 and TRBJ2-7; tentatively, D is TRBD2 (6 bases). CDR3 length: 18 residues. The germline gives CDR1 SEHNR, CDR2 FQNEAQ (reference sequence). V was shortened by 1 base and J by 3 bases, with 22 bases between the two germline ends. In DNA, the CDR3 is TGTGCCAGCAGCTTAGGTTGGGGCCGGCGGGAAGGGGTCTACGAGCAGTACTTC. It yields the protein CASSLGWGRREGVYEQYF.

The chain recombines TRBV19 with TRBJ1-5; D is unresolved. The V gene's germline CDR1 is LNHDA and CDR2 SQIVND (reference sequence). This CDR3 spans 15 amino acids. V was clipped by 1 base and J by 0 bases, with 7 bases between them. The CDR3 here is CASSIADYSNQPQHF. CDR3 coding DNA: TGTGCCAGTAGTATAGCGGATTATAGCAATCAGCCCCAGCATTTT. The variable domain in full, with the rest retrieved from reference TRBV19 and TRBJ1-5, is DGGITQSPKYLFRKEGQNVTLSCEQNLNHDAMYWYRQDPGQGLRLIYYSQIVNDFQKGDIAEGYSVSREKKESFPLTVTSAQKNPTAFYLCASSIADYSNQPQHFGDGTRLSIL.

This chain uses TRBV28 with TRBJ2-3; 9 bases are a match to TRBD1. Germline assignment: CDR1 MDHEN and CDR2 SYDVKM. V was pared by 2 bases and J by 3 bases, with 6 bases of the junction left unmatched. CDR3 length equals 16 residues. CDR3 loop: CASSLLGTGKTDTQYF. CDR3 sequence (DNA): TGTGCCAGCAGTTTACTCGGGACAGGGAAGACAGATACGCAGTATTTT.

The DNA of the CDR3 is TGTGCCAGCGGGCCGGGACCCCGGAGGGAGACCCAGTACTTC. This gives the protein CASGPGPRRETQYF. The chain has TRBV28 and TRBJ2-5; D possibly uses TRBD1 or TRBD2 (5 bases each). V shed 8 bases and J shed 5 bases, with 18 bases lying between them. The V gene's germline CDR1 is MDHEN and CDR2 SYDVKM. The CDR3 has 14 residues.

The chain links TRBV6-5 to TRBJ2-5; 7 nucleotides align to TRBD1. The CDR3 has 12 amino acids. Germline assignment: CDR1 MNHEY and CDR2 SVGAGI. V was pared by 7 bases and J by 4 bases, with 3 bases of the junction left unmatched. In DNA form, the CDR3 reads TGTGCCAGCACCCACAGGGGAGAGACCCAGTACTTC. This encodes CASTHRGETQYF.

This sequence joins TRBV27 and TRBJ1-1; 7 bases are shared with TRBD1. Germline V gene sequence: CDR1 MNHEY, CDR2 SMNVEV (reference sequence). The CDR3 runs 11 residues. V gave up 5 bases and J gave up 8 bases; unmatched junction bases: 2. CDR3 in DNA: TGTGCCAGCAGTATCAGGGGGGAAGCTTTCTTT. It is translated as CASSIRGEAFF.

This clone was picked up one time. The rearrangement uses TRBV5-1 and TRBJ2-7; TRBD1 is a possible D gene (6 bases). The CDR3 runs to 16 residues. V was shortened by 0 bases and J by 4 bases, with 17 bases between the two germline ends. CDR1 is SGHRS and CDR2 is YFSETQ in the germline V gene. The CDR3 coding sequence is TGCGCCAGCAGCTTGGGACAGGTAACCTTACCTTACGAGCAGTACTTC. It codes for CASSLGQVTLPYEQYF.

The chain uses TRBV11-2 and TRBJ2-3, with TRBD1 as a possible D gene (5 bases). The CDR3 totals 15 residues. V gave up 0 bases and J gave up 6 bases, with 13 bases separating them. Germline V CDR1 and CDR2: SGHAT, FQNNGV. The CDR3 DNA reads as TGTGCCAGCAGCTTAGAGTCAGGGAAGGTGGATACGCAGTATTTT. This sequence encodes CASSLESGKVDTQYF.

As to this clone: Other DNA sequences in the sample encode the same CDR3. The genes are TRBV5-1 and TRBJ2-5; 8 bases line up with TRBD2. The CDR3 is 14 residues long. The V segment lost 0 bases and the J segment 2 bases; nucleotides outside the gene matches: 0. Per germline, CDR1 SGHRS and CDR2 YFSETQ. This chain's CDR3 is CASSLGGGQETQYF. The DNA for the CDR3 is TGCGCCAGCAGCTTGGGCGGGGGGCAAGAGACCCAGTACTTC.

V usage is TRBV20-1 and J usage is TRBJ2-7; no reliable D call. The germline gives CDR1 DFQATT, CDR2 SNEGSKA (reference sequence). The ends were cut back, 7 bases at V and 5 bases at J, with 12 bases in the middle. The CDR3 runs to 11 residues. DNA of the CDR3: TGCAGTGTTGACCCGTCCCACGAGCAGTACTTC. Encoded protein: CSVDPSHEQYF.

The CDR3 DNA sequence: TGTGCCAGCAGTCCCAGGGGATCGGAGGGGACAGATACGCAGTATTTT. Its translation is CASSPRGSEGTDTQYF. V and J are TRBV6-6 and TRBJ2-3; tentatively, D is TRBD1 or TRBD2 (6 bases each). The germline V and J ends were trimmed by 5 bases and 3 bases, with 18 bases remaining between them. CDR3 length: 16 residues. Germline CDR1 and CDR2: MNHNY and SVGAGI (reference sequence).

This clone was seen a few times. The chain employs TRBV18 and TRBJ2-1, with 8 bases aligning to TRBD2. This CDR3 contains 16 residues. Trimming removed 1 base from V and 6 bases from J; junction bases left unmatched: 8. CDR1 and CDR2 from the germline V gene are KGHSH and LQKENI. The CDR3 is CASSPQSGGGPNEQFF. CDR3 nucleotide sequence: TGTGCCAGCTCACCACAGTCGGGAGGGGGGCCCAATGAGCAGTTCTTC.

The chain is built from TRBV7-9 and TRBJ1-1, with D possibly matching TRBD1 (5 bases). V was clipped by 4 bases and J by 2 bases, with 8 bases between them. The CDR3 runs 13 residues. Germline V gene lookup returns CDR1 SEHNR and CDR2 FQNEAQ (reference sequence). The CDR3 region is CASSWDPNTEAFF. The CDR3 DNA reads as TGTGCCAGCAGCTGGGACCCAAACACTGAAGCTTTCTTT.

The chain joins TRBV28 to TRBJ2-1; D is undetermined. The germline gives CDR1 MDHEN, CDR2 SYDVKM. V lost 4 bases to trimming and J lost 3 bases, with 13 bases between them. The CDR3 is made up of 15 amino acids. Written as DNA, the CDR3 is TGTGCCAGCAGTTCGAGCGAGAAGAACTACAATGAGCAGTTCTTC. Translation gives CASSSSEKNYNEQFF.

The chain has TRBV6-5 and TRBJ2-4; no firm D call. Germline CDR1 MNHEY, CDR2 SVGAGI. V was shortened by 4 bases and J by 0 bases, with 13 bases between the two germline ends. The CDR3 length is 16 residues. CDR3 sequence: CASSSSEALAKNIQYF. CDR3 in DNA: TGTGCCAGCAGTTCAAGTGAAGCCTTAGCCAAAAACATTCAGTACTTC.

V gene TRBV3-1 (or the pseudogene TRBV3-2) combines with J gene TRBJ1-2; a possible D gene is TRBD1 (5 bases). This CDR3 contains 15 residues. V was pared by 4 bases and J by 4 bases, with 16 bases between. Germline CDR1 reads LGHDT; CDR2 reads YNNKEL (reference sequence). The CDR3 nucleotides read TGTGCCAGCAGCCCGGGGGACCGACACACCTATGGCTACACCTTC. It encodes CASSPGDRHTYGYTF.

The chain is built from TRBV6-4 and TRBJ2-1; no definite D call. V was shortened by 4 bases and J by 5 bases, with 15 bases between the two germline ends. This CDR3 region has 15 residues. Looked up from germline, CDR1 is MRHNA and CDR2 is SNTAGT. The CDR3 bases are TGTGCCAGCAGTGTCTCGCCAGCGCGTGACAATGAGCAGTTCTTC. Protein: CASSVSPARDNEQFF.

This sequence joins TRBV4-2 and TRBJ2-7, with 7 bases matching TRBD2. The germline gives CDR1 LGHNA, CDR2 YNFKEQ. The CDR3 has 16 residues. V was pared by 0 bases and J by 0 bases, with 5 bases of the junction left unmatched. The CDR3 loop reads CASSQEASGSSYEQYF. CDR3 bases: TGTGCCAGCAGCCAAGAGGCTAGCGGAAGCTCCTACGAGCAGTACTTC.

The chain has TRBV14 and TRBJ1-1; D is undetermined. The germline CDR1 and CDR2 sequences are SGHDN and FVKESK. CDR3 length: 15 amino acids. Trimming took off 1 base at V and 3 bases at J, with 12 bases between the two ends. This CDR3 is CASSQVVSWDTEAFF. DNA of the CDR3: TGTGCCAGCAGCCAAGTGGTCAGTTGGGACACTGAAGCTTTCTTT.

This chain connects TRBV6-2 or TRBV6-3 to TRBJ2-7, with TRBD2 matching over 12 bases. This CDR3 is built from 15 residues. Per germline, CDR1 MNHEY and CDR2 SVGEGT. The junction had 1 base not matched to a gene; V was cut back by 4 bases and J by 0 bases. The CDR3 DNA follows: TGTGCCAGCAGTTCGACTAGCGGGAGCTCCTACGAGCAGTACTTC. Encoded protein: CASSSTSGSSYEQYF.

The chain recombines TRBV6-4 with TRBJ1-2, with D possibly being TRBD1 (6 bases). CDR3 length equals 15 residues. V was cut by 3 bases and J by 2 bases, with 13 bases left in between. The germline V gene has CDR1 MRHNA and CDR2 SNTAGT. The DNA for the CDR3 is TGTGCCAGCAGTGATGGCAGGGGAGTCAACTATGGCTACACCTTC. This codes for CASSDGRGVNYGYTF.

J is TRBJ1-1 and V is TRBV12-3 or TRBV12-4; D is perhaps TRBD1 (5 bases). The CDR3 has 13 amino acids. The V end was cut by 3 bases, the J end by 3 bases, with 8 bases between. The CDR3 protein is CASSFQGDTEAFF. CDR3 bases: TGTGCCAGCAGTTTTCAGGGAGACACTGAAGCTTTCTTT.

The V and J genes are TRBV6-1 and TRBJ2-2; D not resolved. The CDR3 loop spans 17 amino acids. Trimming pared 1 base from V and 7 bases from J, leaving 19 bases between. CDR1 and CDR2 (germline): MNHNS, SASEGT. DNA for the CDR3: TGTGCCAGCAGTGAAGTCGCCACCGGGTCGGGCCGCGGGGAGCTGTTTTTT. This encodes CASSEVATGSGRGELFF.

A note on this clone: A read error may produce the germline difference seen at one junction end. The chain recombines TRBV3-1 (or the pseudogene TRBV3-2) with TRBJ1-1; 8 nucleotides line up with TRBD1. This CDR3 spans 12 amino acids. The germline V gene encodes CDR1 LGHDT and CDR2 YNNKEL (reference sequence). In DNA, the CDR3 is TGTGCCAGCAGGCAAGGGACAGGTGAAGCTTTCTTT. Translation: CASRQGTGEAFF.

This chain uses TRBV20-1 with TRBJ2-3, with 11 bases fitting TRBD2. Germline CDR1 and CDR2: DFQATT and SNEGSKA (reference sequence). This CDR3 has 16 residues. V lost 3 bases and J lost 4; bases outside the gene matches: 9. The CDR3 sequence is CSASPVTSGSADTQYF. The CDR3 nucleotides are TGCAGTGCTAGTCCTGTTACTAGCGGGAGTGCAGATACGCAGTATTTT.

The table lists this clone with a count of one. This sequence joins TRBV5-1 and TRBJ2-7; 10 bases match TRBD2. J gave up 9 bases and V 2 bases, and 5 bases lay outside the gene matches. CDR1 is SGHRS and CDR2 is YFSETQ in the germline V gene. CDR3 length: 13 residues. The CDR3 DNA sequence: TGCGCCAGCAGCTTCGGGACTAGCGACATGCAGTACTTC. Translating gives CASSFGTSDMQYF.